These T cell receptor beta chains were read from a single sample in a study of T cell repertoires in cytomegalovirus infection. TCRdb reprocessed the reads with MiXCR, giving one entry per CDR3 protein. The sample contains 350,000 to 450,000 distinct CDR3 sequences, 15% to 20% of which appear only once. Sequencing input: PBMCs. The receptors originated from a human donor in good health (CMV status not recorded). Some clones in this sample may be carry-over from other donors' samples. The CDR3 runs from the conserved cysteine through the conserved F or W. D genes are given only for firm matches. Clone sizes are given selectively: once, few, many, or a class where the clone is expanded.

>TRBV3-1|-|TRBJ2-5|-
TGTGCCAGCAGCCAAAGACAGATGTCACAAGAGACCCAGTACTTC
CASSQRQMSQETQYF
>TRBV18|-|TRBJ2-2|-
TGTGCCAGCTCACCTCGAACCGGGGAGCTGTTTTTT
CASSPRTGELFF
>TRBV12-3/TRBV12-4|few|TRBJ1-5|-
TGTGCCAGCAGTTTAGAGGCCCGAGCGCCCCAGCATTTT
CASSLEARAPQHF
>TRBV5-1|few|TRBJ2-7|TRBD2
TGCGCCAGCAGCTTGTCGCGGGGGGCCCGATACGAGCAGTACTTC
CASSLSRGARYEQYF
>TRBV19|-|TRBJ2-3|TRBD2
TGTGCCAGTAGGGGACTAGCGGGGGGGGATACGCAGTATTTT
CASRGLAGGDTQYF
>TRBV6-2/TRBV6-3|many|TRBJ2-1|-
TGTGCCAGTAGTCGAAGGGATGAGCAGTTCTTC
CASSRRDEQFF
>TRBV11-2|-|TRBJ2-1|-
TGTGCCAGCAGCTTAGGGGACGACAATGAGCAGTTCTTC
CASSLGDDNEQFF
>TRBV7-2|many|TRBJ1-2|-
TGTGCCAGCAGCCGACCCCCAAGTTCCTATGGCTACACCTTC
CASSRPPSSYGYTF
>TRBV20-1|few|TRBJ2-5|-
TGCAGTGCTAAACGGGTCCTCGGAGGGGGCCTCCAAGAGACCCAGTACTTC
CSAKRVLGGGLQETQYF
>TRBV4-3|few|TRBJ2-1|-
TGCGCCAGCAGCCCCCGGACTTCTCCTGCGTACAATGAGCAGTTCTTC
CASSPRTSPAYNEQFF
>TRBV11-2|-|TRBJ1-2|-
TGTGCCAGCAGCCCGCAATCTTGGGATGGGGGTCGCACCTTC
CASSPQSWDGGRTF
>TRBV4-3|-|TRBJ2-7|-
TGCGCCAGCAGCCAACTTCCCCGGGACACCGAGACCTACGAGCAGTACTTC
CASSQLPRDTETYEQYF
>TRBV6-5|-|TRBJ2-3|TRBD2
TGTGCCACCGCTACTCCGACTAGCGGGAGGTCCCTGCAGTATTTT
CATATPTSGRSLQYF
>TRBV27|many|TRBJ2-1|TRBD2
TGTGCCAGCGGCGGGACTAGCGGGGGGGCCCTGGAGCAGTTCTTC
CASGGTSGGALEQFF